The entry that follows covers one TCR beta chain sequence. The antigen is unknown. Making the TCR beta libraries involved quantitative 5'-RACE with molecular barcodes. TCRdb itself ran the 5' RACE reads through MiXCR, one entry per CDR3 protein. The sample consists of about 360,000 distinct CDR3 sequences, roughly 20% of them appearing once. This entry is derived from a study of CD8 T cells in ankylosing spondylitis. Points from the study as a whole: Some of the motif variants had earlier been found in reactive arthritis patients' fluid and blood. Disease-linked clones were reportedly significantly enriched in matched ankylosing spondylitis synovial fluid.

CDR3 length equals 13 residues. Trimming removed 4 bases from V and 5 bases from J, with 9 bases in between. Germline V lookup: CDR1 SNHLY, CDR2 FYNNEI. The sequenced sample consisted of blood, either unsorted or a sorted T cell fraction (not recorded which). The V and J genes are TRBV2 and TRBJ1-5; no reliable D call. The source is a male donor with ankylosing spondylitis or in good health (not recorded which). The CDR3, as DNA: TGTGCCAGCAGTGCGGGGTCGGATCAGCCCCAGCATTTT. It specifies CASSAGSDQPQHF.